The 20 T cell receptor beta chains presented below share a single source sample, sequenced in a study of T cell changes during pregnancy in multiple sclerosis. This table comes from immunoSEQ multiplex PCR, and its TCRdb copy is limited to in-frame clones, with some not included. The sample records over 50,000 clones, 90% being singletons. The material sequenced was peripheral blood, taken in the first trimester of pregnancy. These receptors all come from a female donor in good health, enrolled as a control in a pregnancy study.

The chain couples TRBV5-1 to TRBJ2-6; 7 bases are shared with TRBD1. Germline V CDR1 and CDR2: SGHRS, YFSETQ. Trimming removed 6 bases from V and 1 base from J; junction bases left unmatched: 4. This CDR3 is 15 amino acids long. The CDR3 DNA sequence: TGCGCCAGCACACAGGGGTTTTCTGGGGCCAACGTCCTGACTTTC. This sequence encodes CASTQGFSGANVLTF.

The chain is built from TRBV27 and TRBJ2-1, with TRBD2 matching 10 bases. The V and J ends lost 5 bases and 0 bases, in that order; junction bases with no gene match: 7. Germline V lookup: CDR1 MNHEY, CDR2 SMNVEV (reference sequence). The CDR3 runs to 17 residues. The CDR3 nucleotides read TGTGCCAGCAGTCTCGGGACTAGCGCGAGCTCCTACAATGAGCAGTTCTTC. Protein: CASSLGTSASSYNEQFF.

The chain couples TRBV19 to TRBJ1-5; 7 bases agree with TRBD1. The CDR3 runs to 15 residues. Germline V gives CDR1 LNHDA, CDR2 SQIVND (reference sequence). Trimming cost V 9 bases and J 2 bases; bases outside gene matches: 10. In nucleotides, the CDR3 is TGTGCCAGCACTCGCGGGGACAGTCGCAATCAGCCCCAGCATTTT. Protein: CASTRGDSRNQPQHF.

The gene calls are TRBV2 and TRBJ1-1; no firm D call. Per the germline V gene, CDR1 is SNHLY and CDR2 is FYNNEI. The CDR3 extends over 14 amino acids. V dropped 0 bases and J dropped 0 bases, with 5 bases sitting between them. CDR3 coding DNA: TGTGCCAGCAGTGAAGCTACGGTGAACACTGAAGCTTTCTTT. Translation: CASSEATVNTEAFF.

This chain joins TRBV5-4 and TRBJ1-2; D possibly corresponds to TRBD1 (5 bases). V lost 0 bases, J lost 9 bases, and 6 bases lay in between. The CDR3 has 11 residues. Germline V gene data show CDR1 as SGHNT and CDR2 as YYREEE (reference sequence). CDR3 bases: TGTGCCAGCAGCTTGGGACAGCGCTACACCTTC. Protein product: CASSLGQRYTF.

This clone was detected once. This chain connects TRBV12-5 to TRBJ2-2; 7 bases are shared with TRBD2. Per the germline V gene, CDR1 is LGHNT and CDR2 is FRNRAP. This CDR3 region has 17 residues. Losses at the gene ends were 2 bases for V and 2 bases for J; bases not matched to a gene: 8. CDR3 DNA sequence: TGTGCTAGTGGTTTGTCGGCGGGAGCTTTTAACACCGGGGAGCTGTTTTTT. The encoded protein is CASGLSAGAFNTGELFF.

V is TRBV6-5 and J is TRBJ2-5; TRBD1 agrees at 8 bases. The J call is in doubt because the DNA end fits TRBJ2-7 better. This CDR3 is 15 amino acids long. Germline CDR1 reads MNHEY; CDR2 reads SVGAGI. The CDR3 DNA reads TGTGCCAGCAGTCCCGCGCAGGGGGCAAACTACGAGCAGTACTTC. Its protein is CASSPAQGANYEQYF.

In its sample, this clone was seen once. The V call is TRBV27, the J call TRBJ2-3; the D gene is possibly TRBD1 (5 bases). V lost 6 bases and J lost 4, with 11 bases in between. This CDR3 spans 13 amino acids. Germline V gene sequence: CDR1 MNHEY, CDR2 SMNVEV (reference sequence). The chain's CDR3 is CASSRVLADTQYF. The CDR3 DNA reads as TGTGCCAGCAGCAGGGTATTAGCAGATACGCAGTATTTT.

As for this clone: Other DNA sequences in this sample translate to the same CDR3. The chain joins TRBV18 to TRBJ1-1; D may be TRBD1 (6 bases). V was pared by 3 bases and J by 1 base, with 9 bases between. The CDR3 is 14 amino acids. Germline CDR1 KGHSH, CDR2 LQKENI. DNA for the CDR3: TGTGCCAGCTCACCTGGCAGGGGGAACACTGAAGCTTTCTTT. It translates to CASSPGRGNTEAFF.

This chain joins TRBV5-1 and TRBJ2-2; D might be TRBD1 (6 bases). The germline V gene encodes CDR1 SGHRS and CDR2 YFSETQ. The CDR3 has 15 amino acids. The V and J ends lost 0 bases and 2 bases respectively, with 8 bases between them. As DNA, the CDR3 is TGCGCCAGCAGCTTGGCAGGGGACAACACCGGGGAGCTGTTTTTT. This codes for CASSLAGDNTGELFF. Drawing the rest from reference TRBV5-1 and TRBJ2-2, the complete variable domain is KAGVTQTPRYLIKTRGQQVTLSCSPISGHRSVSWYQQTPGQGLQFLFEYFSETQRNKGNFPGRFSGRQFSNSRSEMNVSTLELGDSALYLCASSLAGDNTGELFFGEGSRLTVL.

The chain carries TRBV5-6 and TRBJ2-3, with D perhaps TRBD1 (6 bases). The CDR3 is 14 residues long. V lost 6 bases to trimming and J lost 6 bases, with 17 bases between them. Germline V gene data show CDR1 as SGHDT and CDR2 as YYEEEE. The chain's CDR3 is CASNLGDIFDTQYF. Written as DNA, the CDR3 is TGTGCCAGCAACCTAGGGGACATCTTTGATACGCAGTATTTT.

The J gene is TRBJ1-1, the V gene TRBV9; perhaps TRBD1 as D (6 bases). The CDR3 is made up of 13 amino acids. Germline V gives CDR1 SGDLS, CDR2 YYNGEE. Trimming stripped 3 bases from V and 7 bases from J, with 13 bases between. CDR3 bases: TGTGCCAGCAGCGAGAGGACAGCTAATGAAGCTTTCTTT. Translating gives CASSERTANEAFF.

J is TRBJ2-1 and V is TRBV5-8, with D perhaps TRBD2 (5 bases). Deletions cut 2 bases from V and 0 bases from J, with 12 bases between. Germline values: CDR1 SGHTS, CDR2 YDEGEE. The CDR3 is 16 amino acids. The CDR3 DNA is TGTGCCAGCAGCTTATTTGCCGGGAACTCCTACAATGAGCAGTTCTTC. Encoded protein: CASSLFAGNSYNEQFF.

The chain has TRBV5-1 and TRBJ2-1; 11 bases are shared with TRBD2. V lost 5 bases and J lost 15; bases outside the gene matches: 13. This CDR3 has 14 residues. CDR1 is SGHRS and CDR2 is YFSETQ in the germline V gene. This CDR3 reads CASSSSGGSYHLFF. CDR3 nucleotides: TGCGCCAGCAGTTCTAGCGGGGGGTCTTATCATCTGTTCTTC. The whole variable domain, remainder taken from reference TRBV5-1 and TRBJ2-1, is KAGVTQTPRYLIKTRGQQVTLSCSPISGHRSVSWYQQTPGQGLQFLFEYFSETQRNKGNFPGRFSGRQFSNSRSEMNVSTLELGDSALYLCASSSSGGSYHLFFGPGTRLTVL.

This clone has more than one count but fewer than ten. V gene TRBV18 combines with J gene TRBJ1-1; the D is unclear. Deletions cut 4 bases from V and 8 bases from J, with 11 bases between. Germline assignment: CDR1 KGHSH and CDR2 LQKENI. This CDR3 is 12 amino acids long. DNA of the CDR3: TGTGCCAGCTCACAAACCGGGAGCGAAGCTTTCTTT. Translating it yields CASSQTGSEAFF.

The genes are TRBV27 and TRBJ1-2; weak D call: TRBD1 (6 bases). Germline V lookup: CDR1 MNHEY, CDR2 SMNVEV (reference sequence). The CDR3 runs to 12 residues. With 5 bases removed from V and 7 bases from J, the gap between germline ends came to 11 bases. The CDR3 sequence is CASSTTGIGYTF. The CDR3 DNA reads TGTGCCAGCAGTACTACAGGGATTGGCTACACCTTC.

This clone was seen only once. The CDR3 loop is CASSGEGQYNEQFF. The CDR3 DNA sequence: TGTGCCAGCAGCGGGGAGGGCCAATACAATGAGCAGTTCTTC. The V gene is TRBV11-3, the J gene TRBJ2-1; TRBD2 aligns across 7 bases. The CDR3 is 14 amino acids. The germline V gene encodes CDR1 SGHNT and CDR2 YENEEA. J lost 4 bases, V lost 5 bases, and 5 bases had no gene match.

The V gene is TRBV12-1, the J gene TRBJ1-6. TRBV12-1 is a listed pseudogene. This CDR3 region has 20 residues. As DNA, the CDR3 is TGTGCCAGCAGTTTCCAACCCGGGTCCCACTGCCTCAACTATAATTCACCCCTCCACTTT. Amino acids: CASSFQPGSHCLNYNSPLHF.

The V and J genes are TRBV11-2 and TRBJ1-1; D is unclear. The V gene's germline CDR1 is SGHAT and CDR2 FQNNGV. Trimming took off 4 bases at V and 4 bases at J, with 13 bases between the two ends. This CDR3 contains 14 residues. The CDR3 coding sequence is TGTGCCAGCAGCTCCTCCGATGAGGCCACTGAAGCTTTCTTT. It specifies CASSSSDEATEAFF.

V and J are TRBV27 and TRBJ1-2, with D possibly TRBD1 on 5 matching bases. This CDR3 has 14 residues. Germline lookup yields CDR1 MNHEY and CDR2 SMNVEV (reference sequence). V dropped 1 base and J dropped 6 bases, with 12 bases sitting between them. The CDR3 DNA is TGTGCCAGCAGTTTATGGGGTTCGGGGGATGGCTACACCTTC. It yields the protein CASSLWGSGDGYTF.